These 22 T cell receptor beta chains share one sample of origin, sequenced in a study of blood T cell repertoires in COVID-19. Libraries were prepared by immunoSEQ multiplex PCR; TCRdb keeps only in-frame clonotypes and omits some of them. The repertoire consists of fewer than 300,000 clones, with 85% to 90% occurring once and the leading ten covering 0.99%. The sample comprised peripheral blood. These receptors were taken from a woman in her 40s who had recovered from COVID-19.

About this clone itself: Other nucleotide sequences in the sample specify the same CDR3. This chain connects TRBV9 to TRBJ2-2; 8 nucleotides align to TRBD1. This CDR3 has 15 residues. CDR1 SGDLS and CDR2 YYNGEE come from the germline V gene. Trimming removed 4 bases from V and 5 bases from J; junction bases left unmatched: 7. As DNA, the CDR3 is TGTGCCAGCAGCCCCCAGGGGGCGGGGACCGGGGAGCTGTTTTTT. It codes for CASSPQGAGTGELFF.

This chain uses TRBV15 with TRBJ1-2, with D maybe TRBD1 (5 bases). The CDR3 consists of 14 residues. Germline V lookup: CDR1 LNHNV, CDR2 YYDKDF (reference sequence). V lost 5 bases, J lost 2 bases, and 12 bases lay in between. In DNA, the CDR3 is TGTGCCACCAGCCCCGGCGGGGGGAACTATGGCTACACCTTC. This translates into CATSPGGGNYGYTF.

This chain connects TRBV7-2 to TRBJ1-1; D is possibly TRBD1 (5 bases). The CDR3 has 14 amino acids. Germline V gene lookup returns CDR1 SGHTA and CDR2 FQGNSA. V lost 5 bases to trimming and J lost 1 base, with 11 bases between them. The CDR3 loop is CASSAHRGNTEAFF. In DNA, the CDR3 is TGTGCCAGCAGCGCCCATAGGGGGAACACTGAAGCTTTCTTT.

The genes are TRBV6-6 and TRBJ2-7, with TRBD1 matching 9 bases. Germline V gives CDR1 MNHNY, CDR2 SVGAGI (reference sequence). This CDR3 spans 15 amino acids. V gave up 6 bases and J gave up 2 bases; unmatched junction bases: 8. The CDR3 spells CASRHPGQGAYEQYF. The CDR3 nucleotides are TGTGCCAGCAGACACCCGGGACAGGGTGCCTACGAGCAGTACTTC.

This clone occurred once. The genes are TRBV10-2 and TRBJ2-2, with TRBD2 matching 7 bases. CDR3 length: 14 residues. Germline V gene sequence: CDR1 WSHSY, CDR2 SAAADI. With 9 bases clipped from V and 4 bases from J, the junction kept 8 bases outside the gene matches. The CDR3 loop reads CASSSGLLTGELFF. The CDR3 region has the DNA TGCGCCAGTTCTAGCGGCCTACTCACCGGGGAGCTGTTTTTT.

V is TRBV24-1 and J is TRBJ2-3; 9 bases line up with TRBD1. CDR1 is KGHDR, CDR2 SFDVKD, per germline. The CDR3 has 18 residues. V shed 5 bases, J shed 2 bases, and the junction held 13 bases outside the gene matches. The CDR3 is CATSGVWGTGIHTDTQYF. Here the CDR3 DNA reads TGTGCCACCAGTGGGGTTTGGGGGACAGGGATACACACAGATACGCAGTATTTT.

J is TRBJ2-1 and V is TRBV7-9, with D perhaps matching TRBD2 (6 bases). The CDR3 is made up of 15 amino acids. Germline CDR1 is SEHNR and CDR2 is FQNEAQ (reference sequence). With 4 bases removed from V and 5 bases from J, the gap between germline ends came to 15 bases. CDR3 protein: CASSSPRDSHNEQFF. The CDR3, as DNA: TGTGCCAGCAGCTCCCCCCGGGACTCTCACAATGAGCAGTTCTTC.

This clone was seen just once. The rearrangement joins TRBV7-6 to TRBJ1-4, with a possible D match to TRBD1 (6 bases). The CDR3 length is 15 residues. The V gene's germline CDR1 is SGHVS and CDR2 FNYEAQ. Deletions cut 5 bases from V and 4 bases from J, with 14 bases between. The CDR3: CASSARQAYNEKLFF. CDR3 bases: TGTGCCAGCAGCGCCCGACAGGCCTATAATGAAAAACTGTTTTTT.

The chain couples TRBV14 to TRBJ1-1; no reliable D call. The CDR3 is 15 residues long. The V end was cut by 0 bases, the J end by 4 bases, with 12 bases between. The germline gives CDR1 SGHDN, CDR2 FVKESK. The CDR3 spells CASSQDPASGTEAFF. In DNA form, the CDR3 reads TGTGCCAGCAGCCAAGATCCCGCCAGCGGCACTGAAGCTTTCTTT.

This CDR3 reads CASSRDPPGWGASGGYTF. The CDR3, as DNA: TGCGCCAGCAGCCGCGACCCCCCGGGGTGGGGTGCCTCGGGTGGCTACACCTTC. V gene TRBV4-1 combines with J gene TRBJ1-2; D remains unclear. The germline V gene encodes CDR1 MGHRA and CDR2 YSYEKL. The CDR3 has 18 residues. The V and J ends lost 4 bases and 7 bases respectively, with 28 bases between them.

The chain uses TRBV27 and TRBJ1-1; D not certain. This CDR3 has 13 residues. V was trimmed by 7 bases and J by 5 bases, leaving 14 bases between them. The germline gives CDR1 MNHEY, CDR2 SMNVEV (reference sequence). For the CDR3, the DNA is TGTGCCAGCACCTCAAGGACGGGGACTGAAGCTTTCTTT. It is translated as CASTSRTGTEAFF.

The rearrangement links TRBV3-1 (or the pseudogene TRBV3-2) to TRBJ2-7, with TRBD1 matching 10 bases. The CDR3 runs 14 residues. V lost 4 bases, J lost 5 bases, and 5 bases stayed unmatched. CDR1 is LGHDT and CDR2 is YNNKEL in the germline V gene (reference sequence). The CDR3 is CASSPRDRGHEQYF. CDR3 nucleotides: TGTGCCAGCAGCCCCCGGGACAGGGGCCACGAGCAGTACTTC.

J is TRBJ2-1 and V is TRBV3-1 (or the pseudogene TRBV3-2); a possible D gene is TRBD2 (5 bases). V was clipped by 0 bases and J by 12 bases, with 9 bases between them. CDR1 LGHDT and CDR2 YNNKEL come from the germline V gene (reference sequence). The CDR3 length is 12 residues. The CDR3 protein is CASSQDEGGQFF. In DNA, the CDR3 is TGTGCCAGCAGCCAAGATGAGGGCGGGCAGTTCTTC.

The gene calls are TRBV7-9 and TRBJ1-2; 8 bases line up with TRBD1. Germline-derived CDR1 and CDR2 are SEHNR and FQNEAQ (reference sequence). The CDR3 contains 15 residues. The trim removed 3 bases at V and 3 bases at J, leaving 6 bases unmatched. For the CDR3, the DNA is TGTGCCAGCAGCTTCCCCGACAGGGGTGACTATGGCTACACCTTC. Its translation: CASSFPDRGDYGYTF.

This chain links TRBV24-1 with TRBJ1-1; 11 bases agree with TRBD1. This CDR3 comprises 15 residues. V lost 4 bases, J lost 13 bases, and 13 bases stayed unmatched. CDR1 is KGHDR, CDR2 SFDVKD, per germline. The CDR3 reads CATSDHRDRGRYVFF. For the CDR3, the DNA is TGTGCCACCAGTGACCACCGGGACAGGGGGAGGTACGTTTTCTTT.

V is TRBV6-6 and J is TRBJ1-6; D perhaps matches TRBD1 (6 bases). Trimming shortened V by 7 bases and J by 7 bases, and 17 bases separated the two germline ends. The germline V gene encodes CDR1 MNHNY and CDR2 SVGAGI (reference sequence). The CDR3 is made up of 15 amino acids. CDR3 protein: CASTNADRLNSPLHF. In DNA, the CDR3 is TGTGCCAGCACCAACGCCGACAGGCTGAATTCACCCCTCCACTTT.

The gene calls are TRBV6-5 and TRBJ2-2, with D possibly TRBD2 on 5 matching bases. This CDR3 has 13 amino acids. CDR1 is MNHEY, CDR2 SVGAGI, per germline. Trimming shortened V by 8 bases and J by 6 bases, and 13 bases separated the two germline ends. CDR3 in amino acids: CASAVARAGELFF. For the CDR3, the DNA is TGTGCCAGCGCGGTAGCGCGGGCCGGGGAGCTGTTTTTT.

The V gene is TRBV10-3, the J gene TRBJ1-2, with D unclear. The germline CDR1 and CDR2 sequences are ENHRY and SYGVKD. With 0 bases removed from V and 2 bases from J, the gap between germline ends came to 4 bases. This CDR3 is built from 13 residues. CDR3 DNA sequence: TGTGCCATCAGTGAGTCCGGGAACTATGGCTACACCTTC. Its protein product is CAISESGNYGYTF.

This clone was observed once. This chain joins TRBV5-1 and TRBJ2-7, with TRBD1 as a possible D gene (6 bases). The CDR3 is 16 residues long. The germline CDR1 and CDR2 sequences are SGHRS and YFSETQ. V lost 4 bases to trimming and J lost 2 bases, with 19 bases between them. CDR3 loop: CASSRPRQALPYEQYV. The CDR3 DNA is TGCGCCAGCAGCCGACCAAGACAGGCCCTGCCCTACGAGCAGTACGTC.

This clone showed up just once. This chain joins TRBV5-4 and TRBJ2-5; 9 bases map to TRBD2. CDR1 is SGHNT and CDR2 is YYREEE in the germline V gene (reference sequence). This CDR3 spans 16 amino acids. J was trimmed by 2 bases and V by 4 bases; bases with no gene match: 9. This CDR3 reads CASSGGPSGTQETQYF. Here the CDR3 DNA reads TGTGCCAGCAGCGGGGGGCCTAGCGGGACACAAGAGACCCAGTACTTC.

The chain uses TRBV7-3 and TRBJ2-7; 9 bases are shared with TRBD2. Germline V gene data show CDR1 as SGHTA and CDR2 as FQGTGA. The CDR3 is 15 residues long. The V segment lost 1 base and the J segment 2 bases; nucleotides outside the gene matches: 3. The CDR3 reads CASSLIPSGTYEQYF. The CDR3 DNA reads TGTGCCAGCAGCTTAATCCCTAGCGGGACCTACGAGCAGTACTTC.

The genes are TRBV4-1 and TRBJ2-3, with unresolved D. With 4 bases removed from V and 4 bases from J, the gap between germline ends came to 18 bases. Looked up from germline, CDR1 is MGHRA and CDR2 is YSYEKL. The CDR3 is made up of 16 amino acids. The CDR3: CASSPRLLTQADTQYF. The CDR3 region has the DNA TGCGCCAGCAGCCCTCGGCTCCTTACCCAGGCAGATACGCAGTATTTT.